The clone carrying this T cell receptor beta chain was seen only a few times. The V gene end was trimmed by 5 bases and the J gene end by 7 bases; junction bases not matched to a gene: 7. CDR3 length: 13 residues. Each CDR3 protein gets one entry after TCRdb re-called the RT-PCR reads with MiXCR. The table lists approximately 410,000 distinct CDR3 sequences, about a sixth of them singletons. This entry is derived from a study of patients and donors after allogeneic stem cell transplantation. This sequence was found in a human donor who was either an allogeneic HSCT recipient or a stem cell or donor lymphocyte infusion donor (not recorded which). It is not recorded whose cells these are; they may come from a transplant donor. The sequencing input was blood, either unsorted or a sorted T cell fraction (not recorded which). The V gene is TRBV12-3 or TRBV12-4, the J gene TRBJ1-1, with 7 bases lining up with TRBD1. CDR3 nucleotide sequence: TGTGCCAGCAGTCAACAGGGGAGGGGTGAAGCTTTCTTT. It codes for CASSQQGRGEAFF.